A single TCR beta chain is shown here with its context. The data were obtained in a study of cytotoxic CD8 clonotypes in ibrutinib-treated CLL. Profiled with immunoSEQ multiplex PCR; TCRdb holds only in-frame clones, not every one. The repertoire consists of under 150,000 clones, with 84% occurring once and the leading ten covering roughly 3.5%. The CDR3 extends over 15 amino acids. Germline CDR1 reads LNHDA; CDR2 reads SQIVND (reference sequence). Trimming removed 8 bases from V and 2 bases from J, with 15 bases in between. The chain combines TRBV19 with TRBJ2-2; TRBD1 might be the D (6 bases). The TCR comes from a human donor with chronic lymphocytic leukemia. Sequencing was performed on PBMCs, taken after 24 months of ibrutinib treatment. The CDR3 sequence: CASCFEDSNTGELFF. CDR3 sequence (DNA): TGTGCCAGTTGTTTCGAGGACAGCAACACCGGGGAGCTGTTTTTT.